Sequencing of this T cell receptor beta chain was carried out in a study of tumor and adjacent non-tumor tissue in lung cancer. This sample's RNA came from whole unsorted tissue. General study results and limits: Tumor TCR diversity, when higher, was linked to shorter survival.

For this clonotype: As yet, its antigen is unknown. This may be a read error, as it is one base from a much larger clone.

The CDR3 is 13 residues long. Trimming stripped 3 bases from V and 7 bases from J, with 12 bases between. Germline assignment: CDR1 MDHEN and CDR2 SYDVKM. Three rounds of nested PCR, following a modified ARM-PCR protocol, produced the TCRbeta library. From the multiplex PCR reads, TCRdb called clonotypes with MiXCR, one entry per CDR3 protein. This sample has over 60,000 distinct CDR3 sequences; more than 70% occur once, and the top ten carry roughly 27%. The sequenced sample was lung tumor tissue. This receptor was obtained from a man between 60 and 75 years old with non-small cell lung cancer. The rearrangement links TRBV28 to TRBJ1-1; D possibly corresponds to TRBD1 (6 bases). The chain's CDR3 is CASSFGQSIEAFF. The CDR3 nucleotides are TGTGCCAGCAGTTTCGGACAGAGCATTGAAGCTTTCTTT. Full variable domain (rest looked up from reference TRBV28 and TRBJ1-1): DVKVTQSSRYLVKRTGEKVFLECVQDMDHENMFWYRQDPGLGLRLIYFSYDVKMKEKGDIPEGYSVSREKKERFSLILESASTNQTSMYLCASSFGQSIEAFFGQGTRLTVV.